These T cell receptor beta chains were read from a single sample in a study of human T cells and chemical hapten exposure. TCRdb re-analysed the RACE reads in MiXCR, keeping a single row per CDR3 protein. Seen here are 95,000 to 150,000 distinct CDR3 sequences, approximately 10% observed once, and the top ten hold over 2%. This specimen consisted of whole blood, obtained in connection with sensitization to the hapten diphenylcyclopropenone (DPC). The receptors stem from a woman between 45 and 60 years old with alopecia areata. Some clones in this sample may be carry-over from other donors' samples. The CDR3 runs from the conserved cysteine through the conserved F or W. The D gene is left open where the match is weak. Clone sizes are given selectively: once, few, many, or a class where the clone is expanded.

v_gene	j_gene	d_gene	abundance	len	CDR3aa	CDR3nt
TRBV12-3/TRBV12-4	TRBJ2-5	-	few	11	CASKREETQYF	TGTGCCAGCAAAAGGGAGGAGACCCAGTACTTC
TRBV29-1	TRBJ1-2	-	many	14	CSVEALGGYYGYTF	TGCAGCGTTGAGGCCCTGGGGGGCTACTATGGCTACACCTTC
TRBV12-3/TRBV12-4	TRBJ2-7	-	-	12	CASSLREPEQYF	TGTGCCAGCAGTTTACGAGAGCCCGAGCAGTACTTC
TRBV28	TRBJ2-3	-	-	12	CASSFKYPRQYF	TGTGCCAGCAGTTTTAAGTACCCCCGGCAGTATTTT
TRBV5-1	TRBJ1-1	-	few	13	CASSLLQETEAFF	TGCGCCAGCAGCTTATTACAGGAGACTGAAGCTTTCTTT
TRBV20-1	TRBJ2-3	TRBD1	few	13	CSAGTGRADTQYF	TGCAGTGCTGGGACAGGGAGAGCAGATACGCAGTATTTT
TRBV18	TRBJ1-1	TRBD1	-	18	CASSPPNRGSAANTEAFF	TGTGCCAGCTCACCACCTAACAGGGGGTCGGCGGCGAACACTGAAGCTTTCTTT
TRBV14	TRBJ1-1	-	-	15	CASSPMRWERTEAFF	TGTGCCAGCAGCCCGATGAGGTGGGAAAGGACTGAAGCTTTCTTT
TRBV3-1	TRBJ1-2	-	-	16	CASSQVEGRINYGYTF	TGTGCCAGCAGCCAAGTAGAGGGACGAATTAACTATGGCTACACCTTC
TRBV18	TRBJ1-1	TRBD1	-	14	CASSDGQGNTEAFF	TGTGCCAGCTCAGACGGACAGGGGAACACTGAAGCTTTCTTT
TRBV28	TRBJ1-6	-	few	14	CASSLGQNNSPLHF	TGTGCCAGCAGTTTAGGGCAGAATAATTCACCCCTCCACTTT
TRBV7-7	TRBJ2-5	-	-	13	CASSLAAQETQYF	TGTGCCAGCAGCTTAGCCGCACAAGAGACCCAGTACTTC
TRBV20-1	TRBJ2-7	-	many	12	CSGTPRGYEQYF	TGCAGTGGTACACCAAGAGGGTACGAGCAGTACTTC
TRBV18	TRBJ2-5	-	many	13	CASSPSGGVTQYF	TGTGCCAGCTCTCCTTCTGGAGGTGTGACCCAGTACTTC
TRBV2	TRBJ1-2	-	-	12	CASSEGHYGYTF	TGTGCCAGCAGTGAGGGTCATTATGGCTACACCTTC
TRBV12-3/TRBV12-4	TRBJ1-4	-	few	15	CASSLARGPNEKLFF	TGTGCCAGCAGTTTAGCGCGAGGGCCTAATGAAAAACTGTTTTTT